The rows below give T cell receptor beta chains drawn from one sample of a study of T cell clones after liver transplantation. Profiled with immunoSEQ multiplex PCR; TCRdb holds only in-frame clones, not every one. In the table there are around 6,000 clones, around three quarters of which are singletons. Material: CD8+ T cells from blood, obtained 24 months after liver transplant. The receptors come from a human patient who received a liver transplant. The graft donor may account for some of the T cells. CDR3s include the opening cysteine and the closing phenylalanine or tryptophan. Fields, in order: CDR3 DNA, CDR3 protein, J gene, clone size, D gene, V gene. A D gene is named only where the DNA matches it firmly. Where a row states a size, it is once, few, many or the class of an expanded clone; other rows omit it.

TGTGCCAGCAGCTATAGCTCCTATAATTCACCCCTCCACTTT	CASSYSSYNSPLHF	TRBJ1-6	once	-	TRBV6-5
TGTGCCAGCAGCCAAGTTGGGGCGGGGACTGGAAACACCATATATTTT	CASSQVGAGTGNTIYF	TRBJ1-3	few	-	TRBV14
TGCGCCAGCAGCCTTCTGTGGCAGGCCTCGGGAGCTTTCTTT	CASSLLWQASGAFF	TRBJ1-1	-	-	TRBV5-1
TGTGCCAGCAGTTTAGCGAGTACAGATACGCAGTATTTT	CASSLASTDTQYF	TRBJ2-3	-	-	TRBV7-9
TGTGCCAGCAGCTTAACAGGGACCCACGAGCAGTACTTC	CASSLTGTHEQYF	TRBJ2-7	hyperexpanded	-	TRBV7-9
TGTGCCAGCTCACCCGCAGACTCCCCCACCGGTGAGCTGTTTTTT	CASSPADSPTGELFF	TRBJ2-2	-	-	TRBV18
TGCGCCAGCAGCTTAACCTCAGGGGGTGTTTTCAATGAGCAGTTCTTC	CASSLTSGGVFNEQFF	TRBJ2-1	once	TRBD1	TRBV4-1
TGTGCCAGCAGCCACTGTGGGGTTCGGGGGACTCTTAATGAGCAGTTCTTC	CASSHCGVRGTLNEQFF	TRBJ2-1	-	-	TRBV21-1
TGCGCCAGCAGCTTGGGGGGACCGAACACTGAAGCTTTCTTT	CASSLGGPNTEAFF	TRBJ1-1	-	-	TRBV5-1
TGTGCCAGCAGCCTCACAGGGGGCCTTGAAGCTTTCTTT	CASSLTGGLEAFF	TRBJ1-1	once	TRBD1	TRBV14
TGTGCCAGCAGCTTGGTCCAGGGAGGCCTGAACACTGAAGCTTTCTTT	CASSLVQGGLNTEAFF	TRBJ1-1	-	-	TRBV5-6
TGTGCCAGCAGCTTGGGGACAAATGGCTACACCTTC	CASSLGTNGYTF	TRBJ1-2	-	-	TRBV7-9
TGCGCCAGCAGCCATGGCGGGGATGAGCAGTTCTTC	CASSHGGDEQFF	TRBJ2-1	-	-	TRBV4-1
TGTGCCAGTACCACAGACGGAACCGCTTATGGCTACACCTTC	CASTTDGTAYGYTF	TRBJ1-2	-	-	TRBV19
TGTGCCAGCAGCTTAGCCACAGGGAATGAGCAGTTCTTC	CASSLATGNEQFF	TRBJ2-1	-	-	TRBV7-2
TGTGCCAGCAGTTTAATGGGGTCTACTAACTATGGCTACACCTTC	CASSLMGSTNYGYTF	TRBJ1-2	once	-	TRBV27
TGTGCCAGCAGCTTCCGACTCTCCTACGAGCAGTACTTC	CASSFRLSYEQYF	TRBJ2-7	-	-	TRBV7-9
TGCGCCAGCAGCTTTGTGTTCCGGGACACAGATACGCAGTATTTT	CASSFVFRDTDTQYF	TRBJ2-3	-	-	TRBV5-1
TGTGCCAGCAGCTTGACAGGGGGCCACGAGCAGTACTTC	CASSLTGGHEQYF	TRBJ2-7	-	TRBD1	TRBV27
TGTGCCAGCAGCCACCTCCCTGGGACTAGCGGGCGCTACGAGCAGTACTTC	CASSHLPGTSGRYEQYF	TRBJ2-7	-	TRBD2	TRBV7-9
TGTGCCAGCATCTCCGGGACATTCTACGAGCAGTACTTC	CASISGTFYEQYF	TRBJ2-7	-	-	TRBV6-1
TGTGCCAGCAGCTTAGGACAGGTCAACACTGAAGCTTTCTTT	CASSLGQVNTEAFF	TRBJ1-1	-	-	TRBV7-2
TGTGCCAGCACGACTAGCGGGACCTACGAGCAGTACTTC	CASTTSGTYEQYF	TRBJ2-7	-	TRBD2	TRBV28
TGTGCCAGCAGCCGAACACAGGGGGCCGATGAGCAGTTCTTC	CASSRTQGADEQFF	TRBJ2-1	-	TRBD1	TRBV7-8
TGTGCCAGCAGCTTGGCGGCCGTCTCTGGAAACACCATATATTTT	CASSLAAVSGNTIYF	TRBJ1-3	-	-	TRBV5-6
TGTGCCAGTAGTTCCTGGTTGGGACAGGGGGACCGGGAGCAGTTCTTC	CASSSWLGQGDREQFF	TRBJ2-1	-	TRBD1	TRBV19
TGTGCCAGCAGCTTACTAAAGACAGGGGGCTCAAACACCATATATTTT	CASSLLKTGGSNTIYF	TRBJ1-3	once	TRBD1	TRBV28
TGTGCCAGCAGCCAATCGGCTGTCTCCCCCTACGAGCAGTACTTC	CASSQSAVSPYEQYF	TRBJ2-7	-	-	TRBV16
TGTGCCAGCGCCCGAGGGTGGGGGTATAACAATGAGCAGTTCTTC	CASARGWGYNNEQFF	TRBJ2-1	few	-	TRBV19
TGCGCCAGCAGCACCCGACAGGGGTCCATTAGCACAGATACGCAGTATTTT	CASSTRQGSISTDTQYF	TRBJ2-3	-	TRBD1	TRBV4-1
TGCGCCAGCAGCCCAGGACTTACCTACGAGCAGTACTTC	CASSPGLTYEQYF	TRBJ2-7	-	-	TRBV4-1
TGTGCCAGCAGCTATCGCGCCGCAGCCAAAAACATTCAGTACTTC	CASSYRAAAKNIQYF	TRBJ2-4	-	-	TRBV11-2
TGTGCCACCAGCCCCACCCCGAGTATCGGGTACGAGCAGTACTTC	CATSPTPSIGYEQYF	TRBJ2-7	-	-	TRBV15
TGTGCCAGCAGCACCGACAGGGGCTTACGAGAGCAGTACTTC	CASSTDRGLREQYF	TRBJ2-7	-	TRBD1	TRBV7-9
TGTGCCAGCAGCTCCACCCACCTAGAGAGGGATAACACTGAAGCTTTCTTT	CASSSTHLERDNTEAFF	TRBJ1-1	-	-	TRBV7-9
TGTGCCAGCAGCTCCCTTAACAATGAGCAGTTCTTC	CASSSLNNEQFF	TRBJ2-1	-	-	TRBV5-4
TGTGCCAGCAGCGTAGAGGTGGGAGGTAGCACAGATACGCAGTATTTT	CASSVEVGGSTDTQYF	TRBJ2-3	-	-	TRBV9
TGTGCCAGCAGTGAACTCCTAGCGGGATTGGGGACAGATACGCAGTATTTT	CASSELLAGLGTDTQYF	TRBJ2-3	-	TRBD2	TRBV6-1
TGCGCCAGCAGACCGGGACAGGGGTACGAGCAGTACTTC	CASRPGQGYEQYF	TRBJ2-7	-	TRBD1	TRBV10-2
TGCGCCAGCAGCCAAGCGAATGAAAAACTGTTTTTT	CASSQANEKLFF	TRBJ1-4	once	-	TRBV4-1
TGTGCCAGCAGCGACCTGGACAGCCGGGAGACCCAGTACTTC	CASSDLDSRETQYF	TRBJ2-5	-	-	TRBV6-6
TGTGCCAGCAGTCCCCCCGAATTGAACACCGGGGAGCTGTTTTTT	CASSPPELNTGELFF	TRBJ2-2	-	-	TRBV27
TGTGCCAGCAGTTTATCAATGTGGACAGGGAGGACCGGGGAGCTGTTTTTT	CASSLSMWTGRTGELFF	TRBJ2-2	-	TRBD1	TRBV27
TGCGCCAGCAGCTCGCGACATAGGGGGTACAATGAGCAGTTCTTC	CASSSRHRGYNEQFF	TRBJ2-1	-	-	TRBV5-1
TGTGCCAGCAGCTTAGTTTTAGGGCCCAAGGGGAGCGGGAGCACAGATACGCAGTATTTT	CASSLVLGPKGSGSTDTQYF	TRBJ2-3	-	-	TRBV13
TGTGCCAGCAGCGCGGGGTACGAGCAGTACTTC	CASSAGYEQYF	TRBJ2-7	hyperexpanded	-	TRBV28
TGTGCCAGCTCGGGAGTTGGAGGTACAGATACGCAGTATTTT	CASSGVGGTDTQYF	TRBJ2-3	-	-	TRBV28
TGTGCCAGCAGTTTATTATCTGGGGGGAAAGGCTACACCTTC	CASSLLSGGKGYTF	TRBJ1-2	-	-	TRBV28
TGTGCCAGCAGTTACGGGGAGGTTCGCACCGGGGAGCTGTTTTTT	CASSYGEVRTGELFF	TRBJ2-2	-	-	TRBV6-5
TGTGCCAGCAGTGGGGTAGGGCGTTTGAACACTGAAGCTTTCTTT	CASSGVGRLNTEAFF	TRBJ1-1	-	-	TRBV6-1
TGCGCCAGCAGCCAAGAGACAGGAACCCCTAGCGGACTCACCTACGAGCAGTACTTC	CASSQETGTPSGLTYEQYF	TRBJ2-7	-	-	TRBV4-1
TGTGCCAGCAGCCCACAGGGGGCAATAGAGACCCAGTACTTC	CASSPQGAIETQYF	TRBJ2-5	-	TRBD1	TRBV7-9
TGTGCCAGCAGTTACGGGGGGCCTGGAAACACCATATATTTT	CASSYGGPGNTIYF	TRBJ1-3	-	-	TRBV6-6
TGTGCCAGCAGTTACGTCGGCGGGGTAGAGCAGTTCTTC	CASSYVGGVEQFF	TRBJ2-1	-	-	TRBV6-5
TGTGCCAGCTCACCCCGGGACAGTTTCCCCTACGAGCAGTACTTC	CASSPRDSFPYEQYF	TRBJ2-7	-	TRBD1	TRBV18
TGTGCCACAAGGCCGACAGGGGATAGCAATCAGCCCCAGCATTTT	CATRPTGDSNQPQHF	TRBJ1-5	-	TRBD1	TRBV10-3
TGTGCCACCACCCCACTAGATACGCAGTATTTT	CATTPLDTQYF	TRBJ2-3	-	-	TRBV15
TGTGCCAGCAGCTTAAGCGGGAGTGTTGAGCAGTTCTTC	CASSLSGSVEQFF	TRBJ2-1	-	TRBD2	TRBV11-2
TGTGTCAGAAGCTTTAACTCTACTACCTACGAGCAGTACTTC	CVRSFNSTTYEQYF	TRBJ2-7	-	-	TRBV7-5